One T cell receptor (beta chain) is described in this entry. It lacks a known antigen. Base qualities are not recorded, but no much larger clone differs from it by a single base. Reading from cysteine to phenylalanine, the CDR3 counts 15 amino acids. The retained sequence is limited to the CDR3, 45 bases, with the frame set at the first base. Looking up the germline V gene (reference sequence) yields CDR1 LNHDA and CDR2 SQIVND. V is trimmed back by 3 bases and J by 4 bases, and the junction contains 6 bases that no gene match accounts for. TCRbeta CDR3 regions were amplified from genomic DNA using the immunoSEQ Assay, a bias-controlled multiplex PCR. As for the original processing: Nucleated cell counts per sample were estimated from amplification of reference gene primers within the assay. To quantify the absolute abundance of each unique TCRbeta CDR3 rearrangement, sequence reads were collapsed and filtered. For each sample, productive Simpson clonality was calculated by taking the square root of Simpson's diversity index across productive rearrangements. The immuneACCESS repertoire file appears here via TCRdb, limited to in-frame rearrangements. These files lack a portion of the clones; in checked studies, under half of the deficit traces to unresolved V genes, and the cause of the others is not known. The V and J calls and clone size are taken from that table; D and trimming were inferred from the DNA. The sample table lists about 220,000 clones, roughly 88% of them with a count of one. Approximately 2.3% of the sample goes to the ten largest clones.

Enrolling through a virtual design, the prospective study's participants ranged in age from roughly 18 to 100 years and lived across more than 20 United States geographic areas. To assign participants to cohorts, the prospective study relied on clinical history that participants themselves reported in a screening survey and a study questionnaire. Each participant in the prospective study had whole blood, serum and a nasopharyngeal or oropharyngeal swab collected by mobile phlebotomists. Prospective study participants could optionally give additional blood draws and questionnaires over a roughly two-month period. Before DNA extraction, blood samples from the prospective study were shipped at room temperature or frozen. These data originate in a study of blood T cell repertoires in COVID-19 (dated by TCRdb to 2018 to 2020). Regarding the research as a whole: Collaborator samples came from the United States, Italy and Spain and covered acute and convalescent phases of COVID-19. A freely available public database, intended as a resource for researchers studying the immune response to SARS-CoV-2, is where the repertoires were released. Nearly every sample came with metadata listing a de-identified subject ID, COVID-19 status, age in years and sex. The material from the prospective study consisted of cDNA or gDNA derived from T cells, B-cell-depleted T cells, or PBMCs. Samples were obtained from the ongoing ImmuneRACE study (first 160 participants) and from 1,254 subjects provided by 6 global collaborators. Where available, HLA class I and class II types were taken from metadata supplied by the sample provider and were not determined by assay-based typing. Subjects who had been exposed to COVID-19, were actively infected with it, or had recovered from it provided the deeply sampled blood TCRbeta repertoires that made up the dataset.

The research as a whole found: The quantity of clinical and demographic metadata differed by source and by participant and was supplied without curation.

Specimen: PBMCs or T cells enriched from blood (not recorded which). This sequence was found in a middle-aged woman with acute COVID-19. This chain joins TRBV19 to TRBJ1-5; the junction holds 7 bases that match TRBD1. The sequence in DNA is TGTGCCAGTAGTATCCTAGGCAGGGGGAATCAGCCCCAGCATTTT. Translated, this is CASSILGRGNQPQHF.